The sequence of this T cell receptor beta chain was determined in a study of blood T cell repertoires in COVID-19. Overall study context: Samples of COVID-19 (acute and convalescent) were obtained from the United States, Italy and Spain. In each case, the material was cDNA or gDNA derived from T cells, B-cell-depleted T cells, or PBMCs.

The V end lost 5 bases, the J end lost 5 bases, and 15 bases lay between the germline ends. The CDR3 contains 14 residues. Germline values: CDR1 MDHEN, CDR2 SYDVKM. Per the study methods: Scientists estimated how many nucleated cells there were by amplifying reference gene primers. Generated by immunoSEQ multiplex PCR, the TCRdb table keeps only in-frame clones and is missing some. That table supplies the V and J calls and clone size; D and trimming were determined from the DNA. This table has about 75,000 clones, approximately 74% appearing once. The sample consisted of peripheral blood. This TCR was sampled from a human donor with acute or convalescent COVID-19. The donor label of this sample is uncertain. The chain is built from TRBV28 and TRBJ1-2; D might be TRBD1 (5 bases). The CDR3 DNA reads TGTGCCAGCAGTGGGGCCCTTCTGGGATATGGCTACACCTTC. Protein: CASSGALLGYGYTF.